One and the same sample provided the 32 T cell receptor beta chains below, sequenced in a study of PD-1 blockade in classical Hodgkin lymphoma. Following autologous stem cell transplantation, relapse occurred in every patient, and exposure to brentuximab vedotin varied. The study purified CD4+ T cells from thawed PBMCs using magnetic negative selection. Profiling relied on immunoSEQ multiplex PCR, and the TCRdb table lists in-frame clones only, not all of them. The data show more than 7,500 clones, with around 82% seen just once and 9% to 13% held by the top ten. Sequences were derived from CD4+ T cells from blood, sampled at baseline. These receptors all stem from a human donor with classical Hodgkin lymphoma.

This clone was recorded once. The CDR3 DNA reads TGCGCCAGCAGCTTGTCACAGGGGGGCTACGAGCAGTACTTC. It yields the protein CASSLSQGGYEQYF. The chain joins TRBV5-1 to TRBJ2-7; 8 positions agree with TRBD1. Germline V CDR1 and CDR2: SGHRS, YFSETQ. V lost 1 base to trimming and J lost 3 bases; unmatched junction nucleotides: 3. The CDR3 has 14 residues.

The chain links TRBV10-3 to TRBJ1-3; D call uncertain. Trimming removed 4 bases at V and 1 base at J, with 17 bases between. The germline gives CDR1 ENHRY, CDR2 SYGVKD. The CDR3 sequence is 17 residues long. The CDR3 sequence is CAISAMGQVVSGNTIYF. The CDR3 coding sequence is TGTGCCATCAGTGCGATGGGTCAGGTGGTATCTGGAAACACCATATATTTT.

The CDR3 coding sequence is TGTGCCAGCAGCTTGCGGGGAGGGAGCTTACCAGATACGCAGTATTTT. This codes for CASSLRGGSLPDTQYF. The chain employs TRBV5-5 and TRBJ2-3; 7 bases line up with TRBD2. This CDR3 is built from 16 residues. Germline V gene sequence: CDR1 SGHKS, CDR2 YYEKEE (reference sequence). Germline trimming cut 1 base from V and 4 bases from J; bases unmatched to any gene: 9.

The V and J genes are TRBV5-1 and TRBJ2-2; 7 bases map to TRBD1. The CDR3 length is 15 residues. CDR1 is SGHRS and CDR2 is YFSETQ in the germline V gene. Trimming removed 4 bases from V and 8 bases from J; junction bases left unmatched: 11. The CDR3 DNA is TGCGCCAGCAGCAGGGGGACAGTTGAGGCTGGGGAGCTGTTTTTT. The encoded protein is CASSRGTVEAGELFF. Drawing the rest from reference TRBV5-1 and TRBJ2-2, the complete variable domain is KAGVTQTPRYLIKTRGQQVTLSCSPISGHRSVSWYQQTPGQGLQFLFEYFSETQRNKGNFPGRFSGRQFSNSRSEMNVSTLELGDSALYLCASSRGTVEAGELFFGEGSRLTVL.

The rearrangement joins TRBV12-2 to TRBJ2-1; TRBD1 was called by the table and not checked on the DNA. TRBV12-2 is an annotated pseudogene. The CDR3 spans 16 residues. Here the CDR3 reads CASRLACGQGYNEQFF. In DNA form, the CDR3 reads TGTGCAAGTCGCTTAGCGTGCGGACAGGGTTACAATGAGCAGTTCTTC.

The chain recombines TRBV18 with TRBJ2-1, with TRBD2 matching over 9 bases. V was pared by 3 bases and J by 4 bases, with 7 bases of the junction left unmatched. There are 16 residues in the CDR3. CDR1 is KGHSH, CDR2 LQKENI, per germline. CDR3 nucleotide sequence: TGTGCCAGCTCACCCCTATCTAGCGGGGTATACAATGAGCAGTTCTTC. As protein: CASSPLSSGVYNEQFF.

This chain links TRBV6-6 with TRBJ2-7; D might be TRBD2 (6 bases). Trimming removed 0 bases at V and 5 bases at J, with 8 bases between. There are 13 residues in the CDR3. The germline gives CDR1 MNHNY, CDR2 SVGAGI (reference sequence). The CDR3: CASSYSSGDEQYF. DNA for the CDR3: TGTGCCAGCAGTTACTCGTCGGGGGACGAGCAGTACTTC.

The J gene is TRBJ1-2, the V gene TRBV28; a possible D gene is TRBD1 (6 bases). Germline V gene data show CDR1 as MDHEN and CDR2 as SYDVKM. The CDR3 totals 15 residues. V lost 6 bases and J lost 4, with 18 bases in between. This CDR3 reads CASSPVGGTSYGYTF. The DNA for the CDR3 is TGTGCCAGCAGCCCTGTGGGGGGCACTAGCTATGGCTACACCTTC.

The rearrangement joins TRBV6-1 to TRBJ2-4; D may be TRBD1 (5 bases). Trimming shortened V by 3 bases and J by 0 bases, and 9 bases separated the two germline ends. There are 15 residues in the CDR3. CDR1 and CDR2 from the germline V gene are MNHNS and SASEGT. The CDR3 spells CASSDRQLAKNIQYF. For the CDR3, the DNA is TGTGCCAGCAGTGACAGACAGTTAGCCAAAAACATTCAGTACTTC.

This chain links TRBV4-2 with TRBJ2-3; 12 bases are shared with TRBD2. Unmatched junction bases numbered 13, after V lost 1 base and J lost 8 bases. The CDR3 extends over 18 amino acids. The germline gives CDR1 LGHNA, CDR2 YNFKEQ. CDR3 amino acids: CASSQGLAGVLVGPTQYF. CDR3 nucleotide sequence: TGTGCCAGCAGCCAAGGACTAGCGGGAGTGTTGGTGGGCCCTACGCAGTATTTT.

The CDR3 sequence: CASRPSGRAYEQYF. CDR3 nucleotides: TGTGCCAGCAGACCTAGCGGGAGGGCCTACGAGCAGTACTTC. The chain carries TRBV6-1 and TRBJ2-7; 12 positions agree with TRBD2. The CDR3 has 14 amino acids. Germline V lookup: CDR1 MNHNS, CDR2 SASEGT. J gave up 2 bases and V 6 bases, and 2 bases lay outside the gene matches.

The rearrangement joins TRBV6-1 to TRBJ2-2; TRBD2 matches 13 bases. This CDR3 has 14 amino acids. The germline V gene has CDR1 MNHNS and CDR2 SASEGT. J was trimmed by 6 bases and V by 8 bases; bases with no gene match: 3. CDR3 sequence: CASRTSGSAGELFF. CDR3 coding DNA: TGTGCCAGCCGGACTAGCGGGAGTGCCGGGGAGCTGTTTTTT.

The V gene is TRBV9, the J gene TRBJ2-5; TRBD1 aligns across 8 bases. Trimming cost V 3 bases and J 5 bases; bases outside gene matches: 9. Germline-derived CDR1 and CDR2 are SGDLS and YYNGEE. The CDR3 is 15 residues long. Here the CDR3 reads CASSAPSGGWETQYF. CDR3 DNA sequence: TGTGCCAGCAGCGCTCCCTCAGGGGGCTGGGAGACCCAGTACTTC.

The V and J genes are TRBV6-1 and TRBJ2-4, with D possibly matching TRBD2 (5 bases). V dropped 2 bases and J dropped 3 bases, with 11 bases sitting between them. The CDR3 covers 15 residues. In germline, CDR1 is MNHNS, CDR2 SASEGT. The CDR3 DNA reads TGTGCCAGCAGTGAACTCCAGGCGGGCAAAAACATTCAGTACTTC. Translation gives CASSELQAGKNIQYF.

This clone was seen a handful of times. The chain uses TRBV7-8 and TRBJ1-5, with a tentative D call TRBD1 (5 bases). CDR1 and CDR2 (germline): SGHVS, FQNEAQ. The CDR3 runs 14 residues. V was cut by 5 bases and J by 2 bases, with 10 bases left in between. DNA for the CDR3: TGTGCCAGCAGCCAGGGTTTGGGCAATCAGCCCCAGCATTTT. This codes for CASSQGLGNQPQHF.

The chain employs TRBV7-2 and TRBJ2-7; 9 bases agree with TRBD2. The CDR3 contains 17 residues. Germline lookup yields CDR1 SGHTA and CDR2 FQGNSA. V lost 0 bases, J lost 0 bases, and 6 bases stayed unmatched. In DNA, the CDR3 is TGTGCCAGCAGCTTAGCCCCCCCACTAGCGGGCTCCTACGAGCAGTACTTC. It translates to CASSLAPPLAGSYEQYF.

The V gene is TRBV29-1, the J gene TRBJ2-7; D perhaps matches TRBD2 (6 bases). The CDR3 loop spans 10 amino acids. The V end was cut by 7 bases, the J end by 4 bases, with 8 bases between. Germline values: CDR1 SQVTM, CDR2 ANQGSEA. Here the CDR3 DNA reads TGCAGCGCGGGAGATTACGAGCAGTACTTC. It is translated as CSAGDYEQYF.

The rearrangement uses TRBV28 and TRBJ1-2, with D tentatively TRBD1 (5 bases). The CDR3 runs 15 residues. Trimming pared 6 bases from V and 0 bases from J, leaving 14 bases between. Germline V gives CDR1 MDHEN, CDR2 SYDVKM. The CDR3 loop reads CASRQQDYSNYGYTF. The CDR3 DNA follows: TGTGCCAGCAGGCAACAGGACTACTCTAACTATGGCTACACCTTC.

This chain uses TRBV27 with TRBJ2-7; 11 nucleotides line up with TRBD1. The CDR3 covers 13 residues. Per germline, CDR1 MNHEY and CDR2 SMNVEV (reference sequence). V trimming: 8 bases; J trimming: 4 bases; junction bases outside the gene matches: 4. The CDR3 loop reads CASGGQGEYEQYF. In nucleotides, the CDR3 is TGTGCCAGCGGGGGACAGGGGGAATACGAGCAGTACTTC.

This clone was counted between two and nine times. The gene calls are TRBV19 and TRBJ2-6, with 8 bases identical to TRBD1. The J segment lost 2 bases and the V segment lost 5 bases, leaving 5 bases of the junction unmatched. This CDR3 is built from 16 residues. The germline CDR1 and CDR2 sequences are LNHDA and SQIVND (reference sequence). The CDR3 region is CASSVDRDPGANVLTF. CDR3 nucleotide sequence: TGTGCCAGTAGTGTGGACAGGGATCCTGGGGCCAACGTCCTGACTTTC.

CDR3 sequence (DNA): TGTGCCAGCAGCTTGACGGATTATGGCTACACCTTC. Protein product: CASSLTDYGYTF. This sequence joins TRBV28 and TRBJ1-2; D is unresolved. The CDR3 extends over 12 amino acids. Trimming took 6 bases from V and 5 from J, leaving 10 bases between them. CDR1 and CDR2 from the germline V gene are MDHEN and SYDVKM.

The gene calls are TRBV18 and TRBJ2-2; 7 bases line up with TRBD1. This CDR3 is 15 amino acids long. V was pared by 5 bases and J by 3 bases, with 6 bases of the junction left unmatched. Germline CDR1 reads KGHSH; CDR2 reads LQKENI. The CDR3 DNA reads as TGTGCCAGCTCAACGACAGGGATCGACACCGGGGAGCTGTTTTTT. Translated, it gives CASSTTGIDTGELFF.

This chain connects TRBV7-2 to TRBJ2-2; TRBD1 agrees at 9 bases. The CDR3 totals 14 residues. V lost 8 bases, J lost 6 bases, and 7 bases stayed unmatched. Germline values: CDR1 SGHTA, CDR2 FQGNSA. CDR3 in amino acids: CASQGTGQAGELFF. The DNA of the CDR3 is TGTGCCAGCCAAGGGACAGGGCAGGCCGGGGAGCTGTTTTTT.

The rearrangement joins TRBV7-8 to TRBJ2-7; 10 bases map to TRBD2. Germline lookup yields CDR1 SGHVS and CDR2 FQNEAQ. The V segment lost 3 bases and the J segment 7 bases; nucleotides outside the gene matches: 9. The length of the CDR3 is 15 residues. This CDR3 reads CASSLSLAGEGEQYF. In DNA form, the CDR3 reads TGTGCCAGCAGCTTGTCTCTAGCGGGAGAGGGTGAGCAGTACTTC. The variable domain in full, with the rest retrieved from reference TRBV7-8 and TRBJ2-7, is GAGVSQSPRYKVAKRGQDVALRCDPISGHVSLFWYQQALGQGPEFLTYFQNEAQLDKSGLPSDRFFAERPEGSVSTLKIQRTQQEDSAVYLCASSLSLAGEGEQYFGPGTRLTVT.

This chain links TRBV5-1 with TRBJ2-1; D gene unclear. This CDR3 has 14 residues. Germline-derived CDR1 and CDR2 are SGHRS and YFSETQ. The V end lost 4 bases, the J end lost 5 bases, and 13 bases lay between the germline ends. The CDR3 DNA is TGCGCCAGCAGCACCGGGCCCGCCGACAATGAGCAGTTCTTC. Amino acid sequence: CASSTGPADNEQFF. The full variable domain, its missing parts supplied by reference TRBV5-1 and TRBJ2-1, is KAGVTQTPRYLIKTRGQQVTLSCSPISGHRSVSWYQQTPGQGLQFLFEYFSETQRNKGNFPGRFSGRQFSNSRSEMNVSTLELGDSALYLCASSTGPADNEQFFGPGTRLTVL.

In its sample, this clone was seen once. This chain joins TRBV29-1 and TRBJ1-5, with D maybe TRBD1 (6 bases). Germline-derived CDR1 and CDR2 are SQVTM and ANQGSEA. V lost 7 bases, J lost 4 bases, and 17 bases lay in between. This CDR3 has 14 amino acids. The CDR3 DNA follows: TGCAGCGCCGGAGGCGGGGGCCGGAATCAGCCCCAGCATTTT. Residues: CSAGGGGRNQPQHF.

The chain has TRBV7-9 and TRBJ2-1, with 7 nucleotides matching TRBD2. Germline V gives CDR1 SEHNR, CDR2 FQNEAQ (reference sequence). J was trimmed by 2 bases and V by 7 bases; bases with no gene match: 5. The CDR3 spans 14 residues. The CDR3 nucleotides are TGTGCCAGCACGCTAGCGGCTGCCTACAATGAGCAGTTCTTC. Translating it yields CASTLAAAYNEQFF.

The chain uses TRBV6-1 and TRBJ2-2, with D unresolved. V was cut by 6 bases and J by 7 bases, with 15 bases left in between. Looked up from germline, CDR1 is MNHNS and CDR2 is SASEGT. The CDR3 is 14 amino acids. DNA for the CDR3: TGTGCCAGCAGGACCTCTGTGTCGGTCGGGGAGCTGTTTTTT. Encoded protein: CASRTSVSVGELFF.

The V gene is TRBV25-1, the J gene TRBJ2-5; TRBD1 or TRBD2 may be the D gene (5 bases each). The germline V gene has CDR1 MGHDK and CDR2 SYGVNS. Trimming took 1 base from V and 1 from J, leaving 13 bases between them. The CDR3 has 16 residues. The DNA for the CDR3 is TGTGCCAGCAGTGAATCAGGGCTGGGAGTCCAAGAGACCCAGTACTTC. Amino acids: CASSESGLGVQETQYF.

CDR3 amino acids: CASRRDGNQPQHF. CDR3 DNA: TGTGCCAGCAGGCGGGACGGAAATCAGCCCCAGCATTTT. The chain links TRBV6-5 to TRBJ1-5, with D maybe TRBD1 (5 bases). This CDR3 is built from 13 residues. V was cut by 6 bases and J by 4 bases, with 10 bases left in between. The germline V gene has CDR1 MNHEY and CDR2 SVGAGI.

This chain connects TRBV6-5 to TRBJ2-2; D might be TRBD1 (5 bases). V shed 6 bases and J shed 0 bases, with 11 bases lying between them. Germline V gene lookup returns CDR1 MNHEY and CDR2 SVGAGI. This CDR3 comprises 15 residues. Written as DNA, the CDR3 is TGTGCCAGCAGCCGACAGAGAACGAACACCGGGGAGCTGTTTTTT. Translating it yields CASSRQRTNTGELFF.

The chain employs TRBV10-3 and TRBJ2-3; the D gene is possibly TRBD2 (5 bases). Per germline, CDR1 ENHRY and CDR2 SYGVKD. V lost 6 bases, J lost 0 bases, and 13 bases lay in between. The CDR3 has 15 residues. Here the CDR3 DNA reads TGTGCCATCAGGACCCGAGGCGGGAGCACAGATACGCAGTATTTT. Its protein is CAIRTRGGSTDTQYF.